Listed here is a single TCR beta chain. The antigen is undetermined. This specimen comes from a study of T cell responses to AZD1222 COVID-19 vaccine. Whole-study context: Timing groups of about 4 and about 12 weeks for second doses were pooled. Study outcomes and limitations: Breadth and depth of Spike-specific TCRs rose after two AZD1222 doses.

Trimming removed 7 bases at V and 9 bases at J, with 18 bases between. Germline V gene sequence: CDR1 SGHTA, CDR2 FQGNSA. CDR3 length: 13 residues. Data came from immunoSEQ multiplex PCR; TCRdb stores just in-frame clones and leaves some out. This table holds some 74,000 clones, around 81% found once. The chain recombines TRBV7-2 with TRBJ2-5; D possibly matches TRBD1 or TRBD2 (5 bases each). Specimen: peripheral blood, collected on day 0 of AZD1222 vaccination. This TCR was sampled from an adult in good health. The CDR3 loop reads CASTLGRAEPQYF. The CDR3 DNA sequence: TGTGCCAGCACCCTGGGACGCGCTGAGCCCCAGTACTTC.